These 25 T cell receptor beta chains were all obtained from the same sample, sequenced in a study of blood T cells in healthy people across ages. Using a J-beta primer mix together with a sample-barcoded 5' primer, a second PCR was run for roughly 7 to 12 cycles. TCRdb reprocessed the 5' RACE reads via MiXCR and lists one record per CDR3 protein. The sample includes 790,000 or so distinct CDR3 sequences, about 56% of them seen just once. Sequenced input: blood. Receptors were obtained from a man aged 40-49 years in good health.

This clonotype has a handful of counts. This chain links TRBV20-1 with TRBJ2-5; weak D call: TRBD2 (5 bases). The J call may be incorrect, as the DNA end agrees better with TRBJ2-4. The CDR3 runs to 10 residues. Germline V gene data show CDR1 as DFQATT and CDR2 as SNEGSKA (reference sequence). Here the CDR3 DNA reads TGCAGTGCGGGAGAAGGCATTCAGTACTTC. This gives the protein CSAGEGIQYF.

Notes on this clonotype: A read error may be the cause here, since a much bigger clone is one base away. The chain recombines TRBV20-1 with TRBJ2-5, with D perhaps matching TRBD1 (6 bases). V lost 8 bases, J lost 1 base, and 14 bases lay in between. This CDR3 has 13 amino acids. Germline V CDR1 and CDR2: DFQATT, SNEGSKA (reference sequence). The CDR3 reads CSSIGQIQETQYF. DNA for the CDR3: TGCAGTTCCATCGGACAGATCCAAGAGACCCAGTACTTC.

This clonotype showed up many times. The DNA of the CDR3 is TGTGCCAGCAGCTTGAAGCCGGGTTACGAGCAGTACTTC. As protein: CASSLKPGYEQYF. This chain links TRBV5-6 with TRBJ2-7; no reliable D call. V was pared by 1 base and J by 4 bases, with 9 bases between. The CDR3 is 13 residues long. Germline CDR1 reads SGHDT; CDR2 reads YYEEEE.

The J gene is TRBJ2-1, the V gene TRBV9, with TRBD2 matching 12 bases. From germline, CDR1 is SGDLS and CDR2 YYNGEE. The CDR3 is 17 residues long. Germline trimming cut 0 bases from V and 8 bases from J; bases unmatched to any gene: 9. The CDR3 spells CASSVGRLAGAIHEQFF. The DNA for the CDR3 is TGTGCCAGCAGCGTAGGCCGACTAGCGGGGGCCATCCATGAGCAGTTCTTC.

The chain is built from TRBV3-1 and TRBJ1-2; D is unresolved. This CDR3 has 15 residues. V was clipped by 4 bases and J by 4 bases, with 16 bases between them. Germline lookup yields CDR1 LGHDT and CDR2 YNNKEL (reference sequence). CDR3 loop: CASSPRPLTSYGYTF. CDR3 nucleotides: TGTGCCAGCAGCCCGCGCCCCTTGACATCCTATGGCTACACCTTC.

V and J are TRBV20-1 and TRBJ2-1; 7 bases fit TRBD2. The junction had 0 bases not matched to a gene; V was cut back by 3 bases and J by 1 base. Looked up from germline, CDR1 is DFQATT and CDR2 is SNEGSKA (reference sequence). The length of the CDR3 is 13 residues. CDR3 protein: CSASGRSYNEQFF. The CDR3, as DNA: TGCAGTGCTAGCGGGAGGTCCTACAATGAGCAGTTCTTC.

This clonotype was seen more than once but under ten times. The CDR3 sequence is CASSLSPGVNTEAFF. The CDR3 DNA is TGTGCCAGCAGCTTATCACCGGGGGTGAACACTGAAGCTTTCTTT. This chain uses TRBV7-2 with TRBJ1-1, with D perhaps TRBD1 (5 bases). The CDR3 length is 15 residues. CDR1 is SGHTA, CDR2 FQGNSA, per germline. V was shortened by 2 bases and J by 0 bases, with 10 bases between the two germline ends.

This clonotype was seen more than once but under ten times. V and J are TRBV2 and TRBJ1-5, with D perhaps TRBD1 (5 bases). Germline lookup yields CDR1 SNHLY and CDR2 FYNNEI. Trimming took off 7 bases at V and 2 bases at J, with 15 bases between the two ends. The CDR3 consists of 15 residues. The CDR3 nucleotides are TGTGCCAGCACCGAGACAGTGGCGGGCAATCAGCCCCAGCATTTT. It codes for CASTETVAGNQPQHF.

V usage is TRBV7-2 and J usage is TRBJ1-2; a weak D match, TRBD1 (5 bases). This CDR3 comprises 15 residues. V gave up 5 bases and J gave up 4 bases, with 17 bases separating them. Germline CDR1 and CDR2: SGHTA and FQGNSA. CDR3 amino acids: CASSNRRGLSYGYTF. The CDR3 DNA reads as TGTGCCAGCAGCAATAGACGGGGGTTGAGCTATGGCTACACCTTC.

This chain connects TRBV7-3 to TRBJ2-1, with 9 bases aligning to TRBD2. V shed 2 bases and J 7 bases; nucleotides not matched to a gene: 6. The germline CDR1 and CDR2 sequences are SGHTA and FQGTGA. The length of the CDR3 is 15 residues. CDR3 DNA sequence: TGTGCCAGCAGCTTATCGGGCGGGGGGGCAAATGAGCAGTTCTTC. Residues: CASSLSGGGANEQFF.

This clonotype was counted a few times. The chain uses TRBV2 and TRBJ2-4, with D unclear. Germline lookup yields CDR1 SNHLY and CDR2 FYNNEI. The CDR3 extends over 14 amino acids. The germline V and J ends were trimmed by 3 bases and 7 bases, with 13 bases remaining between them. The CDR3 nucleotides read TGTGCCAGCAGTGATTGGTCCGATCGTAACATTCAGTACTTC. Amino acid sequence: CASSDWSDRNIQYF.

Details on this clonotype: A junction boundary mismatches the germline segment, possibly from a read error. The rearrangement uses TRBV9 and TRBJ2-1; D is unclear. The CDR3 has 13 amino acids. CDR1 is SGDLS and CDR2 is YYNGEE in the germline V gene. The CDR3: CASSGRSVDEQSF. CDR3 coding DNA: TGTGCCAGCAGCGGTCGATCGGTCGATGAGCAGTCCTTC.

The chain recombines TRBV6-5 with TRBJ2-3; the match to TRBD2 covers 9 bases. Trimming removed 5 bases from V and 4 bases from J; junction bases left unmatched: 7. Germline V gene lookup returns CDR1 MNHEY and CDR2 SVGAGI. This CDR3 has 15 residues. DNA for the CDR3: TGTGCCAGCAGTCCTCTAGCGGGGTATGCAGATACGCAGTATTTT. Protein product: CASSPLAGYADTQYF.

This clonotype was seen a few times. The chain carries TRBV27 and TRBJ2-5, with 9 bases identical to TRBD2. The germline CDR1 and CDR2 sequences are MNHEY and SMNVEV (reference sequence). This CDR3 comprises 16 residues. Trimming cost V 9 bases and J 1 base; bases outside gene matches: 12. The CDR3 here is CASSSLTSGRQETQYF. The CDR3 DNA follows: TGTGCCAGTAGCAGCCTGACTAGCGGCCGCCAAGAGACCCAGTACTTC.

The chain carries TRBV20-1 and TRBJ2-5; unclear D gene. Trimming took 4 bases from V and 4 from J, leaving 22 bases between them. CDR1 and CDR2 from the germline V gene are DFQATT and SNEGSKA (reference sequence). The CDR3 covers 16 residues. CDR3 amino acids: CSAIRQGHGVLETQYF. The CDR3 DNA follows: TGCAGTGCTATTCGTCAAGGGCATGGAGTTCTAGAGACCCAGTACTTC.

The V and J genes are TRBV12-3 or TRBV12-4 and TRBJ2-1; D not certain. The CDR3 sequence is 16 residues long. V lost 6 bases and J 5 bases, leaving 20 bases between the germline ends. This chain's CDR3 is CASSPPLGRPHNEQFF. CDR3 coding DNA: TGTGCCAGCAGCCCCCCGTTAGGGCGACCCCACAATGAGCAGTTCTTC.

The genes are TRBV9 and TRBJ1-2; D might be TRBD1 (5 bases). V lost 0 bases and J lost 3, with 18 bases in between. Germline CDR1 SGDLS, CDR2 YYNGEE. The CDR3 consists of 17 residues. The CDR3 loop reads CASSVVGRTSGDYGYTF. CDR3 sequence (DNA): TGTGCCAGCAGCGTAGTGGGCCGTACCTCGGGGGACTATGGCTACACCTTC.

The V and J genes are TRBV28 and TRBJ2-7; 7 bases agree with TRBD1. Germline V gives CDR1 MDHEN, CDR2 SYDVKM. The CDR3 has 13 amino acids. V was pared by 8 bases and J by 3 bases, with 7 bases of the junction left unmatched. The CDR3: CASGRQGVYEQYF. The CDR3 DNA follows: TGTGCCAGCGGGAGACAGGGAGTCTACGAGCAGTACTTC.

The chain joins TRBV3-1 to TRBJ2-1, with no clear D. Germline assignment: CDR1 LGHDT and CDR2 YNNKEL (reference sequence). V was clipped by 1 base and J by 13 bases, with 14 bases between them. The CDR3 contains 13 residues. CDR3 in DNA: TGTGCCAGCAGCCAAGCTCCTGGCCTCCCTCAGTTCTTC. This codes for CASSQAPGLPQFF.

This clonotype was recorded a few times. CDR3 loop: CASSLAVGRGNQPQHF. CDR3 DNA: TGTGCCAGCAGCTTAGCCGTCGGCCGAGGCAATCAGCCCCAGCATTTT. The chain uses TRBV7-9 and TRBJ1-5; no reliable D call. Germline CDR1 and CDR2: SEHNR and FQNEAQ (reference sequence). V lost 0 bases and J lost 2, with 11 bases in between. The CDR3 sequence is 16 residues long.

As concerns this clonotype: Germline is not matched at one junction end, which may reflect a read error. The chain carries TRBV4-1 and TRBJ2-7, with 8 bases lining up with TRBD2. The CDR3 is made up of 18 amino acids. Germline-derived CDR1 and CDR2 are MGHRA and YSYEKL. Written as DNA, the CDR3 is TGCGCCAGCAGCCAAGGACTTTCACTAGCGGAACTCTCCTACGCGCAGTACTTC. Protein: CASSQGLSLAELSYAQYF.

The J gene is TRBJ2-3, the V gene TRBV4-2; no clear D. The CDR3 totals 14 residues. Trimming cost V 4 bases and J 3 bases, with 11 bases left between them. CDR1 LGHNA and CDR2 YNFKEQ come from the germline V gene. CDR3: CASSPVKGTDTQYF. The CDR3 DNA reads TGTGCCAGCAGCCCCGTGAAAGGGACAGATACGCAGTATTTT.

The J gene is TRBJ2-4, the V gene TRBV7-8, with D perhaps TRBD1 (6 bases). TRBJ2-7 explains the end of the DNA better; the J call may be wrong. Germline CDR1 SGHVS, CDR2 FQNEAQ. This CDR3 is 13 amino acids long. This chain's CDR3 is CASTAWTVYEQYF. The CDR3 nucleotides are TGTGCCAGCACCGCGTGGACAGTCTACGAGCAGTACTTC.

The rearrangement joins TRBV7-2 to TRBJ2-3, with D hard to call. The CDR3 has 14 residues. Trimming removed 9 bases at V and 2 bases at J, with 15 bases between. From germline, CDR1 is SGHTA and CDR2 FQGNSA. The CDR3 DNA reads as TGTGCCAGTCAACTCAATAGGAACACAGATACGCAGTATTTT. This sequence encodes CASQLNRNTDTQYF.

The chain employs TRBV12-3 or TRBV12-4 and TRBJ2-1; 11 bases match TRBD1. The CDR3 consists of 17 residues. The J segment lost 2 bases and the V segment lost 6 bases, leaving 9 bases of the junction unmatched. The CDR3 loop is CASSLSPDRGPYNEQFF. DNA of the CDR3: TGTGCCAGCAGCCTTAGTCCGGACAGGGGGCCCTACAATGAGCAGTTCTTC.